These T cell receptor beta chains were read from a single sample in a study of neurological immune-mediated disorders. TCRdb re-called the 5' RACE reads with MiXCR, one entry per CDR3 protein. In the table there are under 80,000 distinct CDR3 sequences, about 9.5% of which are singletons. Sequenced input: PBMCs. The source of these receptors is a man aged 45-60 years in good health. CDR3s include the opening cysteine and the closing phenylalanine or tryptophan. Some rows have no size entry. The others give once, few or many, or a class for an expanded clone.

V gene: TRBV5-5
J gene: TRBJ2-5
clone size: many
CDR3 protein: CASSTGRGQETQYF

V gene: TRBV9
J gene: TRBJ1-3
clone size: -
CDR3 protein: CASSVRDPASNGNTIYF

V gene: TRBV30
J gene: TRBJ1-1
clone size: many
CDR3 protein: CAWRIRNTEAFF

V gene: TRBV25-1
J gene: TRBJ2-7
clone size: many
CDR3 protein: CASSGGRALGQYF

V gene: TRBV29-1
J gene: TRBJ2-3
clone size: many
CDR3 protein: CSVVGTSNEPDTQYF

V gene: TRBV5-1
J gene: TRBJ1-1
clone size: many
CDR3 protein: CASSLEPSHTEAFF

V gene: TRBV12-3/TRBV12-4
J gene: TRBJ1-1
clone size: many
CDR3 protein: CASSSTGYTEAFF

V gene: TRBV20-1
J gene: TRBJ2-2
clone size: many
CDR3 protein: CSARGLGTMRPGELFF

V gene: TRBV4-2
J gene: TRBJ2-7
clone size: once
CDR3 protein: CASSQGGASYEQYF

V gene: TRBV5-1
J gene: TRBJ2-3
clone size: many
CDR3 protein: CASSLVEGGPPPQYF

V gene: TRBV20-1
J gene: TRBJ1-1
clone size: many
CDR3 protein: CSARVGSVNTEAFF

V gene: TRBV5-1
J gene: TRBJ2-3
clone size: many
CDR3 protein: CASSTGTSTDTQYF

V gene: TRBV12-3/TRBV12-4
J gene: TRBJ2-3
clone size: -
CDR3 protein: CASSSYTSGTDTQYF

V gene: TRBV5-1
J gene: TRBJ2-5
clone size: few
CDR3 protein: CASSGRGFKMETQYF

V gene: TRBV7-9
J gene: TRBJ1-1
clone size: many
CDR3 protein: CASSSEGLNTEAFF

V gene: TRBV7-3
J gene: TRBJ1-1
clone size: many
CDR3 protein: CASSPLGQGNTEAFF

V gene: TRBV24-1
J gene: TRBJ1-2
clone size: many
CDR3 protein: CATSDPGRKNYGYTF